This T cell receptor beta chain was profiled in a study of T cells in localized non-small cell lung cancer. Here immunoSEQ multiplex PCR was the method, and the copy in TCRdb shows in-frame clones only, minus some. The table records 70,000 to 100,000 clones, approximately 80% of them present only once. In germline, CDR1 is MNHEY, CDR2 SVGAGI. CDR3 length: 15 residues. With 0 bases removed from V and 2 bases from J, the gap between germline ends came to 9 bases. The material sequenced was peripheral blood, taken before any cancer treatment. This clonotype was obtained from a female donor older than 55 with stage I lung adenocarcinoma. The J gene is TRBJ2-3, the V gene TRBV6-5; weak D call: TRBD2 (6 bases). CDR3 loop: CASSYSAGPTDTQYF. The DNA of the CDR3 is TGTGCCAGCAGTTACTCGGCGGGACCCACAGATACGCAGTATTTT.